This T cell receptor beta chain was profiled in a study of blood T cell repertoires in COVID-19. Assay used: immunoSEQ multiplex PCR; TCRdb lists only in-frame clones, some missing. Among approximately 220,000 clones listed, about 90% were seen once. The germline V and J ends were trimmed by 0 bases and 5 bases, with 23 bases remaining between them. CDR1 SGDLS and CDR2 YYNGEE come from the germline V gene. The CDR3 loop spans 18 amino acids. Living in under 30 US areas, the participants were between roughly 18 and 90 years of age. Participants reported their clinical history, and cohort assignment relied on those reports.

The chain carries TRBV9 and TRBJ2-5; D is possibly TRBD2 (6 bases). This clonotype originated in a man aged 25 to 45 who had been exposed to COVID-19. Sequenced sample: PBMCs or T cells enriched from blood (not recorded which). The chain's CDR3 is CASSVEGSGLFGGETQYF. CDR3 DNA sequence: TGTGCCAGCAGCGTAGAGGGGAGTGGGCTTTTCGGAGGGGAGACCCAGTACTTC.